The 3 T cell receptor beta chains below come from one sample, sequenced in a study of blood T cell repertoires in COVID-19. Measured with immunoSEQ multiplex PCR; TCRdb has only the in-frame clones, and not every one. The top ten hold 4.5% to 6% of the sample, which has roughly 120,000 clones, about 74% seen once. The specimen was peripheral blood. All receptors derive from a man at least 80 years old with COVID-19, enrolled during active disease.

The chain carries TRBV27 and TRBJ2-4, with a possible D match to TRBD2 (5 bases). Deletions cut 7 bases from V and 8 bases from J, with 12 bases between. The CDR3 sequence is 12 residues long. Germline V gene lookup returns CDR1 MNHEY and CDR2 SMNVEV (reference sequence). The CDR3 nucleotides are TGTGCCAGCACCTCCGGAGGTGACATTCAGTACTTC. The encoded protein is CASTSGGDIQYF.

The J gene is TRBJ1-1, the V gene TRBV18; 8 bases align to TRBD1. CDR1 is KGHSH, CDR2 LQKENI, per germline. V dropped 4 bases and J dropped 3; count of bases not matched to a gene: 7. There are 15 residues in the CDR3. CDR3 DNA sequence: TGTGCCAGCTCACAACCAGGGGGCACGGACACTGAAGCTTTCTTT. Its protein product is CASSQPGGTDTEAFF. The full variable domain, its missing parts supplied by reference TRBV18 and TRBJ1-1, is NAGVMQNPRHLVRRRGQEARLRCSPMKGHSHVYWYRQLPEEGLKFMVYLQKENIIDESGMPKERFSAEFPKEGPSILRIQQVVRGDSAAYFCASSQPGGTDTEAFFGQGTRLTVV.

As for this clone: One end of the junction is discordant with germline, which a read error may explain. The chain recombines TRBV3-1 (or the pseudogene TRBV3-2) with TRBJ2-1; D perhaps matches TRBD2 (5 bases). The CDR3 is 13 residues long. Germline V lookup: CDR1 LGHDT, CDR2 YNNKEL (reference sequence). CDR3 amino acids: CASSPTSADSQIF. The CDR3 nucleotides are TGTGCCAGCAGCCCGACATCGGCGGACTCACAGATCTTC.